These 10 T cell receptor beta chains came from one sample sequenced in a study of cytomegalovirus exposure and HLA in healthy donors. PCR used 60 Vbeta primers and 13 Jbeta primers. Some clones are missing from TCRdb's copy, which holds only in-frame ones; the method was immunoSEQ multiplex PCR. The profile shows around 170,000 clones, 80% of them singletons. The sequenced material came from PBMCs. The receptors derive from a woman aged 25 to 39 in good health and CMV-seronegative.

The chain links TRBV7-6 to TRBJ2-3; possibly TRBD2 for D (6 bases). CDR3 length equals 14 residues. Trimming removed 0 bases from V and 4 bases from J, with 8 bases in between. Germline V gene data show CDR1 as SGHVS and CDR2 as FNYEAQ. CDR3 loop: CASSLAGTSDTQYF. DNA for the CDR3: TGTGCCAGCAGCTTAGCCGGGACTTCAGATACGCAGTATTTT.

This CDR3 is CASGTGTDRNSPLHF. CDR3 coding DNA: TGCGCCAGCGGCACTGGAACGGACAGAAATTCACCCCTCCACTTT. The chain has TRBV5-1 and TRBJ1-6; D may be TRBD1 (6 bases). Trimming removed 7 bases from V and 7 bases from J, with 18 bases in between. Germline CDR1 reads SGHRS; CDR2 reads YFSETQ. The CDR3 spans 15 residues.

The chain is built from TRBV4-2 and TRBJ2-7; possible D gene TRBD1, 5 bases. CDR1 and CDR2 from the germline V gene are LGHNA and YNFKEQ. The CDR3 loop spans 14 amino acids. Trimming left V 3 bases short and J 1 base short, with 10 bases between. CDR3 in DNA: TGTGCCAGCAGCCATGTCACAGGATCCTACGAGCAGTACTTC. It yields the protein CASSHVTGSYEQYF.

The genes are TRBV6-5 and TRBJ2-7; 9 bases are shared with TRBD2. Germline V lookup: CDR1 MNHEY, CDR2 SVGAGI. J was trimmed by 0 bases and V by 6 bases; bases with no gene match: 6. The CDR3 sequence is 15 residues long. The CDR3 loop reads CASSVAGASSYEQYF. The CDR3 DNA follows: TGTGCCAGCAGCGTAGCGGGGGCCAGCTCCTACGAGCAGTACTTC.

This rearrangement joins TRBV15 to TRBJ2-1; 10 bases align to TRBD2. The germline gives CDR1 LNHNV, CDR2 YYDKDF (reference sequence). The CDR3 spans 15 residues. V shed 3 bases, J shed 6 bases, and the junction held 5 bases outside the gene matches. For the CDR3, the DNA is TGTGCCACCAGCAGCGAGCGGGGGGGGCTCAATGAGCAGTTCTTC. It yields the protein CATSSERGGLNEQFF.

The chain recombines TRBV5-6 with TRBJ2-1, with a weak D call TRBD1 (6 bases). This CDR3 has 13 amino acids. Deletions cut 4 bases from V and 9 bases from J, with 14 bases between. Germline V gives CDR1 SGHDT, CDR2 YYEEEE. In DNA, the CDR3 is TGTGCCAGCAGCCTTACAGGGATGAGTGAGCAGTTCTTC. Its protein product is CASSLTGMSEQFF.

The chain couples TRBV4-3 to TRBJ1-3; D is unclear. Per germline, CDR1 LGHNA and CDR2 YSLEER. There are 17 residues in the CDR3. Between the trimmed V and J ends, which lost 0 bases and 3 bases, there was a span of 15 bases. CDR3 in DNA: TGCGCCAGCAGCCAAGATCCTCTCGCAGGCGTTGGAAACACCATATATTTT. Its translation: CASSQDPLAGVGNTIYF.

The rearrangement links TRBV6-6 to TRBJ1-4, with 7 bases matching TRBD1. The germline CDR1 and CDR2 sequences are MNHNY and SVGAGI (reference sequence). The CDR3 has 12 residues. CDR3: CASDRVGEKLFF. In nucleotides, the CDR3 is TGTGCAAGTGACAGGGTTGGGGAAAAACTGTTTTTT.

The chain joins TRBV10-2 to TRBJ2-6; 8 positions match TRBD1. Germline CDR1 reads WSHSY; CDR2 reads SAAADI. V dropped 0 bases and J dropped 0; count of bases not matched to a gene: 7. CDR3 length: 19 amino acids. The CDR3 DNA is TGCGCCAGCAGTGAGTCAAGGGACAGGACTTTCTCTGGGGCCAACGTCCTGACTTTC. It translates to CASSESRDRTFSGANVLTF.

The genes are TRBV18 and TRBJ2-7; TRBD2 matches 9 bases. This CDR3 region has 15 residues. Germline V gene lookup returns CDR1 KGHSH and CDR2 LQKENI. The ends lost 1 base at V and 3 bases at J; junction bases unmatched: 4. The CDR3 region is CASSPRASGVYEQYF. The CDR3 region has the DNA TGTGCCAGCTCACCACGGGCTAGCGGGGTCTACGAGCAGTACTTC. Full variable domain (outside the CDR3, taken from reference TRBV18 and TRBJ2-7): NAGVMQNPRHLVRRRGQEARLRCSPMKGHSHVYWYRQLPEEGLKFMVYLQKENIIDESGMPKERFSAEFPKEGPSILRIQQVVRGDSAAYFCASSPRASGVYEQYFGPGTRLTVT.